This TCR beta chain was recovered during a study of T cells after yellow fever vaccination. The study's findings and limits: The study found a weaker secondary response that peaked faster, day 5 versus 15.

The length of the CDR3 is 13 residues. CDR1 is LNHDA, CDR2 SQIVND, per germline (reference sequence). The J segment lost 2 bases and the V segment lost 7 bases, leaving 5 bases of the junction unmatched. One entry per CDR3 protein, called by TCRdb with MiXCR from the 5' RACE reads. The data contain approximately 350,000 distinct CDR3 sequences, approximately 10% of them singletons. This clonotype occurred a few times. Its antigen remains unidentified. The sequenced sample was PBMCs, obtained on the day of the first yellow fever vaccination. This sequence was found in a man aged 18-30 years who received the YFV17D yellow fever vaccine. The genes are TRBV19 and TRBJ2-7; TRBD1 matches at 7 bases. The CDR3 bases are TGTGCCAGTACCGGGACAGCCGCCTACGAGCAGTACTTC. The encoded protein is CASTGTAAYEQYF.